Shown below are 24 T cell receptor beta chains from a single sample sequenced in a study of a mutant IDH1 vaccine in newly diagnosed glioma. Time point denoted: week 47, end of study. Each dose delivered 300 ug of mutant IDH1 20-mer peptide subcutaneously with imiquimod. For these TCRs, the target antigens are not known. The data were produced by immunoSEQ multiplex PCR, yet TCRdb's version contains in-frame clones alone and is incomplete. The sample consists of 90,000 to 100,000 clones, just under 90% of them appearing once. This specimen was PBMCs, taken from a glioma patient whose treatment included an IDH1 peptide vaccine. Receptors originate from a woman aged 45-60 years with glioma.

The chain is built from TRBV9 and TRBJ1-3; D is undetermined. V shed 2 bases and J shed 3 bases, with 15 bases lying between them. The CDR3 has 16 residues. The germline V gene encodes CDR1 SGDLS and CDR2 YYNGEE. CDR3 residues: CASSVQAEVVGNTIYF. CDR3 bases: TGTGCCAGCAGCGTTCAAGCAGAGGTCGTTGGAAACACCATATATTTT.

This clone was observed a handful of times. The V and J genes are TRBV28 and TRBJ2-7; 11 nucleotides match TRBD2. This CDR3 comprises 13 residues. CDR1 is MDHEN and CDR2 is SYDVKM in the germline V gene. The J segment lost 9 bases and the V segment lost 3 bases, leaving 4 bases of the junction unmatched. Written as DNA, the CDR3 is TGTGCCAGCAGTTTCACTAGCGGGAGCGGGCAGTACTTC. Protein: CASSFTSGSGQYF.

The V call is TRBV14, the J call TRBJ2-7; 9 positions agree with TRBD1. The CDR3 contains 16 residues. Germline CDR1 and CDR2: SGHDN and FVKESK. V shed 4 bases and J 5 bases; nucleotides not matched to a gene: 12. CDR3 coding DNA: TGTGCCAGCAGCCTTAGAATGGGACAGGGAATTAACGAGCAGTACTTC. Protein sequence: CASSLRMGQGINEQYF.

The V gene is TRBV30, the J gene TRBJ1-4, with 7 positions matching TRBD1. V dropped 3 bases and J dropped 9; count of bases not matched to a gene: 10. CDR1 and CDR2 from the germline V gene are GTSNPN and SVGIG (reference sequence). This CDR3 has 14 residues. As DNA, the CDR3 is TGTGCCTGGAGCGGGGGACAGTTAATTAAAAAACTGTTTTTT. It yields the protein CAWSGGQLIKKLFF.

The rearrangement links TRBV6-5 to TRBJ2-7; D unresolved. Germline CDR1 and CDR2: MNHEY and SVGAGI. Trimming shortened V by 0 bases and J by 2 bases, and 8 bases separated the two germline ends. This CDR3 comprises 14 residues. CDR3 sequence: CASSYSDLPYEQYF. The DNA of the CDR3 is TGTGCCAGCAGTTACTCGGACCTTCCCTACGAGCAGTACTTC.

This clone was detected once. This chain connects TRBV5-1 to TRBJ2-7, with 8 bases aligning to TRBD2. J lost 3 bases, V lost 0 bases, and 5 bases had no gene match. The length of the CDR3 is 15 residues. Germline V gives CDR1 SGHRS, CDR2 YFSETQ. As DNA, the CDR3 is TGCGCCAGCAGCTTGGAGGATAGCGGGAACTACGAGCAGTACTTC. It yields the protein CASSLEDSGNYEQYF.

The gene calls are TRBV6-6 and TRBJ2-7, with 7 bases aligning to TRBD1. The CDR3 is 16 amino acids. CDR1 is MNHNY, CDR2 SVGAGI, per germline (reference sequence). With V trimmed by 2 bases and J by 5 bases, 12 bases remained unmatched. CDR3 protein: CASSYPFGQAVDEQYF. The DNA of the CDR3 is TGTGCCAGCAGTTACCCCTTTGGACAGGCAGTTGACGAGCAGTACTTC.

The chain employs TRBV29-1 and TRBJ2-5; D is unresolved. In germline, CDR1 is SQVTM, CDR2 ANQGSEA. Trimming took off 5 bases at V and 5 bases at J, with 15 bases between the two ends. The CDR3 is 13 amino acids. The CDR3 DNA sequence: TGCAGCGTTCGGACCAGAAGGTGGGAGACCCAGTACTTC. Translated, it gives CSVRTRRWETQYF.

This clone was seen a single time. CDR3 sequence reads: CASSVGLAVNTGELFF. CDR3 in DNA: TGTGCCAGCAGCGTAGGGCTAGCGGTGAACACCGGGGAGCTGTTTTTT. The rearrangement uses TRBV9 and TRBJ2-2, with 7 bases that match TRBD2. Germline-derived CDR1 and CDR2 are SGDLS and YYNGEE. V trimming: 0 bases; J trimming: 1 base; junction bases outside the gene matches: 3. The CDR3 has 16 residues.

Notes on this clone: Other DNA sequences in this specimen translate into the identical CDR3. The J gene is TRBJ2-3, the V gene TRBV19; 7 nucleotides match TRBD2. The CDR3 is 16 residues long. Trimming took 2 bases from V and 2 from J; bases not matched to a gene: 7. Germline-derived CDR1 and CDR2 are LNHDA and SQIVND (reference sequence). CDR3: CASSIRVSGPTDTQYF. Here the CDR3 DNA reads TGTGCCAGTAGTATACGGGTTAGCGGGCCCACAGATACGCAGTATTTT.

This clone has just one count. V is TRBV4-1 and J is TRBJ1-4; D is undetermined. Trimming shortened V by 4 bases and J by 3 bases, and 15 bases separated the two germline ends. The CDR3 totals 16 residues. Germline CDR1 and CDR2: MGHRA and YSYEKL. The CDR3 reads CASSPRTREANEKLFF. DNA for the CDR3: TGCGCCAGCAGCCCCCGGACGCGAGAAGCTAATGAAAAACTGTTTTTT.

This chain links TRBV5-6 with TRBJ2-1; D is uncertain. Germline CDR1 SGHDT, CDR2 YYEEEE. This CDR3 is built from 12 residues. Trimming took off 2 bases at V and 8 bases at J, with 8 bases between the two ends. CDR3 residues: CASSFDGYEQFF. The CDR3 nucleotides are TGTGCCAGCAGCTTTGATGGCTATGAGCAGTTCTTC.

The chain links TRBV16 to TRBJ1-2; D is uncertain. The CDR3 totals 12 residues. From germline, CDR1 is KGHSY and CDR2 FQNENV. With 0 bases removed from V and 7 bases from J, the gap between germline ends came to 6 bases. In DNA, the CDR3 is TGTGCCAGCAGCCAATCATTAGGTGGCTACACCTTC. Translation: CASSQSLGGYTF. The complete variable domain, with remaining parts taken from reference TRBV16 and TRBJ1-2, reads GEEVAQTPKHLVRGEGQKAKLYCAPIKGHSYVFWYQQVLKNEFKFLISFQNENVFDETGMPKERFSAKCLPNSPCSLEIQATKLEDSAVYFCASSQSLGGYTFGSGTRLTVV.

The chain couples TRBV27 to TRBJ2-1; D possibly corresponds to TRBD2 (6 bases). Between the trimmed V and J ends, which lost 6 bases and 0 bases, there was a span of 12 bases. Looked up from germline, CDR1 is MNHEY and CDR2 is SMNVEV (reference sequence). The CDR3 runs 15 residues. CDR3 nucleotides: TGTGCCAGCAGCCTTGGCGGGACCTCCTACAATGAGCAGTTCTTC. Encoded protein: CASSLGGTSYNEQFF.

V is TRBV19 and J is TRBJ1-5; perhaps TRBD1 as D (5 bases). CDR1 is LNHDA and CDR2 is SQIVND in the germline V gene (reference sequence). The CDR3 totals 12 residues. The V and J ends lost 7 bases and 9 bases respectively, with 13 bases between them. CDR3 residues: CASNKQERPQHF. The CDR3 nucleotides read TGTGCCAGTAATAAACAGGAGCGGCCCCAGCATTTT.

The chain employs TRBV9 and TRBJ1-4; D perhaps matches TRBD1 (5 bases). Trimming removed 0 bases from V and 7 bases from J, with 13 bases in between. Germline loops: CDR1 SGDLS, CDR2 YYNGEE. The length of the CDR3 is 15 residues. The CDR3 loop reads CASSVAGLGGEKLFF. CDR3 DNA sequence: TGTGCCAGCAGCGTAGCGGGACTAGGAGGTGAAAAACTGTTTTTT.

The V gene is TRBV6-6, the J gene TRBJ2-5, with TRBD1 as a possible D gene (6 bases). The end of the DNA is better explained by TRBJ2-7, so the J call may be wrong. The CDR3 totals 13 residues. Germline V gene sequence: CDR1 MNHNY, CDR2 SVGAGI (reference sequence). This chain's CDR3 is CASSRGHSYEQYF. The CDR3 DNA reads as TGTGCCAGCAGCCGGGGACACTCCTACGAGCAGTACTTC.

In its sample, this clone was seen a few times. The chain joins TRBV28 to TRBJ2-1, with 8 bases fitting TRBD2. Trimming cost V 7 bases and J 6 bases; bases outside gene matches: 8. Germline CDR1 and CDR2: MDHEN and SYDVKM. The CDR3 contains 14 residues. The DNA for the CDR3 is TGTGCCAGCAACCCAGCGGGAGAAAGCAATGAGCAGTTCTTC. Protein product: CASNPAGESNEQFF.

This sequence joins TRBV7-2 and TRBJ1-5; possibly TRBD1 for D (5 bases). Looked up from germline, CDR1 is SGHTA and CDR2 is FQGNSA. This CDR3 spans 15 amino acids. V shed 5 bases and J shed 2 bases, with 13 bases lying between them. As DNA, the CDR3 is TGTGCCAGCAGCGCACCCGGGACGGGCAATCAGCCCCAGCATTTT. Translating gives CASSAPGTGNQPQHF.

This clone was seen a single time. The same CDR3 also results from other DNA sequences found in this sample. The gene calls are TRBV9 and TRBJ1-2, with a tentative D call TRBD1 (5 bases). This CDR3 spans 13 amino acids. Germline values: CDR1 SGDLS, CDR2 YYNGEE. V shed 8 bases and J shed 2 bases, with 13 bases lying between them. In DNA, the CDR3 is TGTGCCAGTCAAGCTCAGGGAAACTATGGCTACACCTTC. Protein: CASQAQGNYGYTF.

The genes are TRBV19 and TRBJ1-5; no clear D. The V gene lost 6 bases and the J gene lost 1 base, with 13 bases spanning the gap. There are 15 residues in the CDR3. The germline V gene encodes CDR1 LNHDA and CDR2 SQIVND (reference sequence). CDR3 in DNA: TGTGCCAGTAGGGGAGTCCGAGGGAGCAATCAGCCCCAGCATTTT. The encoded protein is CASRGVRGSNQPQHF.

This clone was picked up one time. The V call is TRBV27, the J call TRBJ1-6; no clear D. The V end lost 2 bases, the J end lost 3 bases, and 5 bases lay between the germline ends. The CDR3 is 14 residues long. Germline CDR1 reads MNHEY; CDR2 reads SMNVEV (reference sequence). This CDR3 reads CASSLPSYNSPLHF. The CDR3 nucleotides are TGTGCCAGCAGTTTACCGAGCTATAATTCACCCCTCCACTTT.

The chain has TRBV28 and TRBJ2-3; TRBD1 matches 7 bases. With 6 bases clipped from V and 2 bases from J, the junction kept 11 bases outside the gene matches. CDR3 length equals 16 residues. Germline values: CDR1 MDHEN, CDR2 SYDVKM. The CDR3 sequence: CASRPPVGTATDTQYF. In nucleotides, the CDR3 is TGTGCCAGCAGACCCCCCGTTGGGACAGCCACAGATACGCAGTATTTT.

V gene TRBV7-2 combines with J gene TRBJ1-2; D ambiguous. Trimming took off 2 bases at V and 2 bases at J, with 9 bases between the two ends. Germline V lookup: CDR1 SGHTA, CDR2 FQGNSA. The CDR3 is 14 amino acids. Here the CDR3 DNA reads TGTGCCAGCAGCTTACTCGGGCTAAACTATGGCTACACCTTC. Translating gives CASSLLGLNYGYTF.